This TCR beta chain was identified in a study of chemoradiotherapy in HPV16-positive cancers. The V gene's germline CDR1 is SGHTS and CDR2 YDEGEE. With 0 bases removed from V and 7 bases from J, the gap between germline ends came to 16 bases. CDR3 length equals 15 residues. The table lists this clone with a count of one. Assay: immunoSEQ multiplex PCR; the TCRdb copy retains only in-frame clones and omits some. Of roughly 4,700 clones in the sample, roughly 90% were seen once. The sample here was tumor tissue, taken from a patient who underwent chemoradiotherapy. This sequence was found in a human donor with HPV-associated anogenital cancer. The rearrangement links TRBV5-8 to TRBJ1-2, with D uncertain. CDR3 in amino acids: CASSLGTRYDLGYTF. CDR3 bases: TGTGCCAGCAGCTTGGGGACCAGATACGATCTTGGCTACACCTTC. The whole variable domain, filled in from reference TRBV5-8 and TRBJ1-2, reads EAGVTQSPTHLIKTRGQQATLRCSPISGHTSVYWYQQALGLGLQFLLWYDEGEERNRGNFPPRFSGRQFPNYSSELNVNALELEDSALYLCASSLGTRYDLGYTFGSGTRLTVV.